These T cell receptor beta chains were read from a single sample in a study of shared clonotypes between healthy human individuals. The table came from immunoSEQ multiplex PCR; TCRdb's copy has only in-frame clones and leaves some out. The table lists 530,000 or so clones, nearly 80% of them singletons, with around an eighth in the top ten. Sequencing was done on a sample of PBMCs. The receptor set was obtained from a woman in her thirties or forties in good health. Some clones in this sample may be carry-over from other donors' samples. The CDR3 runs from the conserved cysteine through the conserved F or W. Fields, in order: D gene, J gene, clone size, V gene, CDR3 protein, CDR3 DNA. D genes are given only for firm matches. The size entry is marked missing in some rows and otherwise reads once, few, many or a size class.

TRBD2	TRBJ2-7	-	TRBV7-2	CASSLGRRSSGIEEQYF	TGTGCCAGCAGCTTAGGGAGGAGGTCTAGCGGGATTGAAGAGCAGTACTTC
TRBD2	TRBJ2-7	-	TRBV7-6	CASSLAGGSDEQYF	TGTGCCAGCAGCTTAGCGGGAGGGAGCGACGAGCAGTACTTC
TRBD1	TRBJ2-7	-	TRBV18	CASSFGQGIYEQYF	TGTGCCAGCTCATTCGGACAGGGGATCTACGAGCAGTACTTC
-	TRBJ2-7	-	TRBV2	CASLPPSSFLGQYF	TGTGCCAGCCTACCCCCCTCTAGTTTTCTCGGGCAGTACTTC
-	TRBJ2-1	-	TRBV5-6	CASSLLREQFF	TGTGCCAGCAGCCTGTTAAGGGAGCAGTTCTTC
-	TRBJ2-3	-	TRBV7-9	CASSLVVGVYPDTQYF	TGTGCCAGCAGCTTAGTAGTGGGAGTATATCCCGATACGCAGTATTTT
TRBD1	TRBJ2-2	-	TRBV6-5	CASSGQGPNTGELFF	TGTGCCAGCAGTGGACAGGGACCGAACACCGGGGAGCTGTTTTTT
TRBD2	TRBJ2-1	once	TRBV6-6	CASSPGLAGKYEQFF	TGTGCCAGCAGCCCGGGACTAGCGGGAAAGTATGAGCAGTTCTTC
-	TRBJ2-1	few	TRBV6-1	CASSGDRSSYNEQFF	TGTGCCAGCAGTGGAGACAGGAGCTCCTACAATGAGCAGTTCTTC
-	TRBJ2-7	-	TRBV7-2	CASSLYGLNYEQYF	TGTGCCAGCAGCTTATACGGCCTCAACTACGAGCAGTACTTC
-	TRBJ2-2	-	TRBV7-2	CASSPQVANTGELFF	TGTGCCAGCAGTCCTCAGGTCGCGAACACCGGGGAGCTGTTTTTT
-	TRBJ2-7	-	TRBV30	CAWSLKGTLQYEQYF	TGTGCCTGGAGCCTGAAAGGGACCCTTCAATACGAGCAGTACTTC
-	TRBJ2-6	-	TRBV21-1	CASSTGANVLTF	TGTGCCAGCAGTACTGGGGCCAACGTCCTGACTTTC
TRBD2	TRBJ2-2	few	TRBV2	CASFGAGRGTGELFF	TGTGCCAGCTTCGGGGCCGGGAGGGGCACCGGGGAGCTGTTTTTT
-	TRBJ1-1	few	TRBV5-1	CASSMDGENTEAFF	TGCGCCAGCAGCATGGACGGGGAGAACACTGAAGCTTTCTTT
-	TRBJ1-2	-	TRBV7-9	CASSLSTGGDYGYTF	TGTGCCAGCAGCTTAAGTACCGGCGGAGACTATGGCTACACCTTC
-	TRBJ2-4	-	TRBV19	CASTAPGHKNIQYF	TGTGCCAGTACAGCTCCGGGACACAAAAACATTCAGTACTTC
TRBD1	TRBJ1-1	-	TRBV28	CASTPRQGWNTEAFF	TGTGCCAGCACCCCCCGACAGGGCTGGAACACTGAAGCTTTCTTT
TRBD1	TRBJ2-7	-	TRBV6-1	CASTPRQGAYEQYF	TGTGCCAGCACCCCGCGACAGGGGGCTTACGAGCAGTACTTC
TRBD2	TRBJ2-3	-	TRBV7-2	CASSLGLAGGLYTDTQYF	TGTGCCAGCAGCTTAGGACTAGCGGGAGGACTATACACAGATACGCAGTATTTT
TRBD1	TRBJ1-2	-	TRBV19	CASRRQGANYGYTF	TGTGCCAGTAGGAGACAGGGGGCTAACTATGGCTACACCTTC
TRBD1	TRBJ2-7	-	TRBV6-6	CASRTGTGTYEQYF	TGTGCCAGCAGAACCGGGACAGGAACCTACGAGCAGTACTTC
TRBD1	TRBJ2-7	many	TRBV6-5	CASRGQGAFEQYF	TGTGCCAGCCGAGGACAGGGGGCTTTCGAGCAGTACTTC
-	TRBJ2-7	few	TRBV6-5	CASTQRKGYEQYF	TGTGCCAGCACTCAAAGAAAGGGCTACGAGCAGTACTTC
-	TRBJ2-5	-	TRBV6-6	CASRGYTSLETQYF	TGTGCCAGCAGGGGCTATACGTCCCTAGAGACCCAGTACTTC
TRBD1	TRBJ2-1	many	TRBV5-4	CASSSGTGGYNEQFF	TGTGCCAGCAGCTCCGGGACAGGGGGCTACAATGAGCAGTTCTTC
-	TRBJ1-3	-	TRBV5-5	CASSLDRSLSSGNTIYF	TGTGCCAGCAGCTTGGACAGGTCCTTAAGCTCTGGAAACACCATATATTTT
TRBD2	TRBJ2-7	few	TRBV30	CAWIGYVAGVHEQYF	TGTGCCTGGATAGGTTACGTAGCGGGAGTCCACGAGCAGTACTTC
-	TRBJ2-2	-	TRBV19	CASSIGHRELFF	TGTGCCAGTAGTATAGGCCACAGGGAGCTGTTTTTT
TRBD1	TRBJ2-2	-	TRBV11-2	CASSLGPQGTTNTGELFF	TGTGCCAGCAGCTTAGGCCCACAGGGGACCACGAACACCGGGGAGCTGTTTTTT
-	TRBJ1-1	few	TRBV30	CAYHRVEHTEAFF	TGTGCCTACCACAGAGTAGAACACACTGAAGCTTTCTTT
-	TRBJ1-4	-	TRBV6-1	CASSEGNNEKLFF	TGTGCCAGCAGTGAAGGGAATAATGAAAAACTGTTTTTT
TRBD1	TRBJ2-1	few	TRBV5-8	CASSLATGTYNEQFF	TGTGCCAGCAGCCTTGCGACAGGGACCTACAATGAGCAGTTCTTC
-	TRBJ2-7	-	TRBV19	CASSMSTLPYEQYF	TGTGCCAGTAGTATGTCGACGCTACCCTACGAGCAGTACTTC
TRBD1	TRBJ2-2	-	TRBV18	CASLPLDRGSGELFF	TGTGCCAGCTTACCACTGGACAGGGGTTCCGGGGAGCTGTTTTTT
TRBD2	TRBJ2-1	-	TRBV9	CASSVVGREDYNEQFF	TGTGCCAGCAGCGTAGTGGGGCGGGAGGACTACAATGAGCAGTTCTTC
-	TRBJ2-3	-	TRBV5-1	CASSLEAGSTDTQYF	TGCGCCAGCAGCTTGGAGGCAGGGAGCACAGATACGCAGTATTTT
-	TRBJ2-1	-	TRBV5-1	CASTVSGFTYNEQFF	TGCGCCAGCACCGTTAGCGGTTTTACCTACAATGAGCAGTTCTTC
-	TRBJ1-2	-	TRBV6-1	CASMVNYGYTF	TGTGCCAGCATGGTTAACTATGGCTACACCTTC
-	TRBJ1-3	once	TRBV30	CAWSPSGNTIYF	TGTGCCTGGAGTCCCTCTGGAAACACCATATATTTT
-	TRBJ2-7	-	TRBV6-1	CASSERGDSSYEQYF	TGTGCCAGCAGTGAGCGGGGGGACAGCTCCTACGAGCAGTACTTC
TRBD2	TRBJ2-3	-	TRBV4-3	CASSQGTGGGTDTQYF	TGCGCCAGCAGCCAAGGGACGGGAGGAGGGACAGATACGCAGTATTTT
-	TRBJ2-7	-	TRBV19	CASSVTSGRSSYEQYF	TGTGCCAGTAGTGTGACCTCGGGCAGGAGCTCCTACGAGCAGTACTTC
-	TRBJ2-5	-	TRBV2	CASSRASEGETQYF	TGTGCCAGCAGCCGCGCCAGCGAAGGAGAGACCCAGTACTTC
-	TRBJ2-7	-	TRBV5-1	CASSSSPGEIYEQYF	TGCGCCAGCAGCTCCTCACCGGGAGAAATCTACGAGCAGTACTTC
TRBD1	TRBJ2-1	-	TRBV5-1	CASSLIGQGEGEQFF	TGCGCCAGCAGCTTAATAGGACAGGGGGAGGGTGAGCAGTTCTTC
-	TRBJ2-3	-	TRBV5-1	CASTTDSPITDTQYF	TGCGCCAGCACCACGGACAGCCCTATCACAGATACGCAGTATTTT
TRBD2	TRBJ2-1	-	TRBV5-1	CASHPGTSGRANEQFF	TGCGCCAGCCACCCCGGGACTAGCGGGAGGGCCAATGAGCAGTTCTTC
-	TRBJ1-1	few	TRBV28	CASSLSPRPEAFF	TGTGCCAGCAGTTTATCGCCACGTCCTGAAGCTTTCTTT
-	TRBJ1-1	few	TRBV29-1	CSVERRGGTEAFF	TGCAGCGTTGAACGCAGGGGAGGAACTGAAGCTTTCTTT